What follows are 19 T cell receptor beta chains derived from one specimen sequenced in a study of control samples from healthy donors and cancer patients. Sequencing used immunoSEQ multiplex PCR; TCRdb keeps in-frame clones, though not all of them. The sample holds tens of thousands of clones, 88% seen once. Sequenced: blood. These receptors came from a woman aged 65 to 85 in good health.

This sequence joins TRBV19 and TRBJ2-1; a possible D gene is TRBD1 (5 bases). CDR1 and CDR2 (germline): LNHDA, SQIVND (reference sequence). V gave up 4 bases and J gave up 6 bases, with 16 bases separating them. The CDR3 totals 15 residues. CDR3 residues: CASSKDRQIGNEQFF. The CDR3, as DNA: TGTGCCAGTAGTAAGGACCGACAGATTGGCAATGAGCAGTTCTTC.

The chain employs TRBV24-1 and TRBJ2-7; TRBD1 aligns across 11 bases. Germline CDR1 and CDR2: KGHDR and SFDVKD. The CDR3 has 13 amino acids. V lost 5 bases, J lost 6 bases, and 2 bases stayed unmatched. Here the CDR3 DNA reads TGTGCCACCAGTGCCGGGACAGGGGGCGAGCAGTACTTC. It specifies CATSAGTGGEQYF.

The chain recombines TRBV4-1 with TRBJ1-5; TRBD1 agrees at 7 bases. The CDR3 extends over 15 amino acids. Trimming at V came to 4 bases and at J to 3 bases, leaving 6 bases not matched to a gene. The germline V gene encodes CDR1 MGHRA and CDR2 YSYEKL. CDR3 in DNA: TGCGCCAGCAGCCCAGACGGGACAGCCAATCAGCCCCAGCATTTT. Its translation: CASSPDGTANQPQHF.

The chain recombines TRBV19 with TRBJ2-1; 8 positions match TRBD2. The V and J ends lost 5 bases and 3 bases, in that order; junction bases with no gene match: 6. The CDR3 spans 15 residues. Germline V gene data show CDR1 as LNHDA and CDR2 as SQIVND (reference sequence). This CDR3 is CASSGGTRLYNEQFF. In nucleotides, the CDR3 is TGTGCCAGTAGTGGAGGGACTAGGCTCTACAATGAGCAGTTCTTC.

CDR3 bases: TGCGCCAGCAGCCAAGGAGGGACTAGGGACGAGACCCAGTACTTC. Translating it yields CASSQGGTRDETQYF. The chain links TRBV4-1 to TRBJ2-5, with 8 bases lining up with TRBD2. In germline, CDR1 is MGHRA, CDR2 YSYEKL. CDR3 length equals 15 residues. V lost 1 base to trimming and J lost 5 bases; unmatched junction nucleotides: 6.

The rearrangement uses TRBV19 and TRBJ1-1; the D is unclear. Trimming cost V 7 bases and J 5 bases, with 11 bases left between them. CDR1 and CDR2 from the germline V gene are LNHDA and SQIVND (reference sequence). This CDR3 contains 12 residues. The CDR3 coding sequence is TGTGCCAGTAAGGATGAAGAGACTGAAGCTTTCTTT. It codes for CASKDEETEAFF.

This chain links TRBV5-4 with TRBJ1-1; perhaps TRBD1 as D (5 bases). Germline loops: CDR1 SGHNT, CDR2 YYREEE (reference sequence). This CDR3 contains 14 residues. V lost 3 bases to trimming and J lost 1 base, with 10 bases between them. The CDR3, as DNA: TGTGCCAGCAGCTCTCAGGGACGGAACACTGAAGCTTTCTTT. This sequence encodes CASSSQGRNTEAFF.

The chain couples TRBV14 to TRBJ1-1; D is unclear. Germline CDR1 reads SGHDN; CDR2 reads FVKESK. The CDR3 sequence is 15 residues long. The V end lost 4 bases, the J end lost 4 bases, and 16 bases lay between the germline ends. The CDR3 DNA is TGTGCCAGCAGCCCTTTCAGGTCCGAGATCACTGAAGCTTTCTTT. Protein product: CASSPFRSEITEAFF.

The chain is built from TRBV19 and TRBJ2-5; a possible D gene is TRBD2 (6 bases). Germline loops: CDR1 LNHDA, CDR2 SQIVND (reference sequence). Trimming stripped 8 bases from V and 3 bases from J, with 19 bases between. CDR3 size: 15 residues. The CDR3: CASAHFGSGEETQYF. The CDR3 DNA reads as TGTGCCAGTGCCCATTTTGGGTCGGGGGAAGAGACCCAGTACTTC.

This clone showed up just a few times. This chain joins TRBV4-3 and TRBJ1-2, with D unclear. The CDR3 sequence is 14 residues long. V was clipped by 1 base and J by 5 bases, with 11 bases between them. Germline lookup yields CDR1 LGHNA and CDR2 YSLEER. For the CDR3, the DNA is TGCGCCAGCAGCCAAGGAATGGGTCGGTATGGCTACACCTTC. This codes for CASSQGMGRYGYTF.

The V and J genes are TRBV5-1 and TRBJ2-2; weak D call: TRBD1 (5 bases). The germline gives CDR1 SGHRS, CDR2 YFSETQ. The CDR3 runs 14 residues. Trimming pared 0 bases from V and 8 bases from J, leaving 11 bases between. CDR3 nucleotide sequence: TGCGCCAGCAGCTTGGAAGGGGTTTCAGGGGAGCTGTTTTTT. Translating it yields CASSLEGVSGELFF. The complete variable domain, with remaining parts taken from reference TRBV5-1 and TRBJ2-2, reads KAGVTQTPRYLIKTRGQQVTLSCSPISGHRSVSWYQQTPGQGLQFLFEYFSETQRNKGNFPGRFSGRQFSNSRSEMNVSTLELGDSALYLCASSLEGVSGELFFGEGSRLTVL.

The chain combines TRBV10-1 with TRBJ1-1; 7 positions agree with TRBD1. This CDR3 is built from 15 residues. V shed 3 bases, J shed 5 bases, and the junction held 9 bases outside the gene matches. The germline V gene has CDR1 WNHNN and CDR2 SYGVQD (reference sequence). CDR3 protein: CASSEGRQGRTEAFF. CDR3 coding DNA: TGCGCCAGCAGTGAAGGCCGACAGGGTCGGACTGAAGCTTTCTTT.

The J gene is TRBJ1-3, the V gene TRBV29-1; D unclear. Looked up from germline, CDR1 is SQVTM and CDR2 is ANQGSEA. The CDR3 is 13 residues long. V lost 3 bases and J 0 bases, leaving 6 bases between the germline ends. CDR3 DNA: TGCAGCGTTGATCCCGGCTCTGGAAACACCATATATTTT. This translates into CSVDPGSGNTIYF. The full variable domain, rest sourced from reference TRBV29-1 and TRBJ1-3, is SAVISQKPSRDICQRGTSLTIQCQVDSQVTMMFWYRQQPGQSLTLIATANQGSEATYESGFVIDKFPISRPNLTFSTLTVSNMSPEDSSIYLCSVDPGSGNTIYFGEGSWLTVV.

CDR3 protein: CASSISRQGTPRYSNQPQHF. The CDR3 DNA is TGTGCCAGTAGTATCTCCCGACAGGGGACCCCGCGGTATAGCAATCAGCCCCAGCATTTT. This chain connects TRBV19 to TRBJ1-5; 8 bases map to TRBD1. The CDR3 has 20 amino acids. Germline lookup yields CDR1 LNHDA and CDR2 SQIVND (reference sequence). J gave up 0 bases and V 3 bases, and 16 bases lay outside the gene matches.

The J gene is TRBJ1-1, the V gene TRBV25-1; D possibly corresponds to TRBD1 (6 bases). This CDR3 is 14 amino acids long. With 1 base removed from V and 6 bases from J, the gap between germline ends came to 12 bases. Germline V gives CDR1 MGHDK, CDR2 SYGVNS. In DNA form, the CDR3 reads TGTGCCAGCAGTGAATGGAACAGGGTATCTGAAGCTTTCTTT. Translated: CASSEWNRVSEAFF.

This chain links TRBV7-2 with TRBJ2-1; weak D call: TRBD2 (6 bases). Deletions cut 1 base from V and 11 bases from J, with 9 bases between. Germline assignment: CDR1 SGHTA and CDR2 FQGNSA. This CDR3 comprises 12 residues. The CDR3: CASSLDGGKQFF. The DNA of the CDR3 is TGTGCCAGCAGCTTAGATGGCGGGAAGCAGTTCTTC. The complete variable domain, with remaining parts taken from reference TRBV7-2 and TRBJ2-1, reads GAGVSQSPSNKVTEKGKDVELRCDPISGHTALYWYRQSLGQGLEFLIYFQGNSAPDKSGLPSDRFSAERTGGSVSTLTIQRTQQEDSAVYLCASSLDGGKQFFGPGTRLTVL.

This clone was found a few times. As DNA, the CDR3 is TGTGCCAGTACCGCGGGACAGGGACTCGATCAGCCCCAGCATTTT. Its protein product is CASTAGQGLDQPQHF. V gene TRBV19 combines with J gene TRBJ1-5, with 9 bases that match TRBD1. J gave up 5 bases and V 7 bases, and 9 bases lay outside the gene matches. The germline V gene encodes CDR1 LNHDA and CDR2 SQIVND (reference sequence). The CDR3 spans 15 residues. Variable domain in full (rest from reference TRBV19 and TRBJ1-5): DGGITQSPKYLFRKEGQNVTLSCEQNLNHDAMYWYRQDPGQGLRLIYYSQIVNDFQKGDIAEGYSVSREKKESFPLTVTSAQKNPTAFYLCASTAGQGLDQPQHFGDGTRLSIL.

The chain uses TRBV30 and TRBJ1-1, with 7 nucleotides matching TRBD1. The germline gives CDR1 GTSNPN, CDR2 SVGIG (reference sequence). This CDR3 is 12 amino acids long. V lost 2 bases and J lost 4; bases outside the gene matches: 1. CDR3: CAWSRQGTEAFF. CDR3 DNA sequence: TGTGCCTGGAGTCGACAGGGCACTGAAGCTTTCTTT. The whole variable domain, filled in from reference TRBV30 and TRBJ1-1, reads SQTIHQWPATLVQPVGSPLSLECTVEGTSNPNLYWYRQAAGRGLQLLFYSVGIGQISSEVPQNLSASRPQDRQFILSSKKLLLSDSGFYLCAWSRQGTEAFFGQGTRLTVV.

Only one count was recorded for this clone. The chain joins TRBV6-5 to TRBJ1-4, with D maybe TRBD1 (5 bases). V gave up 7 bases and J gave up 4 bases, with 16 bases separating them. Per germline, CDR1 MNHEY and CDR2 SVGAGI. CDR3 length: 15 amino acids. The CDR3 loop reads CASTQSGGFNEKLFF. Here the CDR3 DNA reads TGTGCCAGCACCCAAAGCGGGGGATTTAATGAAAAACTGTTTTTT.